This passage covers 21 T cell receptor beta chains from one sample sequenced in a study of blood T cell repertoires in COVID-19. Clones were read by immunoSEQ multiplex PCR, and TCRdb kept only the in-frame ones, dropping some. Of some 250,000 clones in the sample, about nine tenths are singletons; the top ten hold just over 7%. The sample consisted of peripheral blood. These receptors originate from a man aged 55 to 69 who had recovered from COVID-19.

This chain links TRBV3-1 (or the pseudogene TRBV3-2) with TRBJ1-2, with 8 bases fitting TRBD1. With 6 bases clipped from V and 8 bases from J, the junction kept 11 bases outside the gene matches. CDR3 length: 14 amino acids. Looked up from germline, CDR1 is LGHDT and CDR2 is YNNKEL (reference sequence). The CDR3 loop reads CASSKSSQGGGYTF. In nucleotides, the CDR3 is TGTGCCAGCAGTAAAAGCTCACAGGGGGGAGGCTACACCTTC.

The chain combines TRBV7-9 with TRBJ2-2; 8 nucleotides line up with TRBD1. Trimming removed 4 bases from V and 3 bases from J; junction bases left unmatched: 13. The CDR3 totals 18 residues. The germline gives CDR1 SEHNR, CDR2 FQNEAQ (reference sequence). The CDR3 protein is CASSYTPGQVPDTGELFF. CDR3 in DNA: TGTGCCAGCAGCTATACCCCGGGACAGGTGCCCGACACCGGGGAGCTGTTTTTT.

The chain joins TRBV5-1 to TRBJ2-1, with TRBD1 matching 10 bases. With 0 bases clipped from V and 6 bases from J, the junction kept 6 bases outside the gene matches. Germline CDR1 SGHRS, CDR2 YFSETQ. The CDR3 is 16 residues long. The CDR3 sequence: CASSLGGTGAVNEQFF. The CDR3 nucleotides read TGCGCCAGCAGCTTGGGCGGGACAGGGGCCGTCAATGAGCAGTTCTTC.

The rearrangement links TRBV29-1 to TRBJ2-6; the D gene is possibly TRBD2 (5 bases). Trimming removed 6 bases from V and 3 bases from J, with 15 bases in between. The CDR3 loop spans 15 amino acids. Germline values: CDR1 SQVTM, CDR2 ANQGSEA. The CDR3 DNA follows: TGCAGCGTCTTAGACCCGGGATTTGGGGCCAACGTCCTGACTTTC. Translating gives CSVLDPGFGANVLTF.

This chain connects TRBV9 to TRBJ2-3; 8 bases agree with TRBD2. The CDR3 sequence is 15 residues long. V was clipped by 3 bases and J by 1 base; unmatched bases: 4. CDR1 and CDR2 from the germline V gene are SGDLS and YYNGEE. CDR3 sequence reads: CASSGAGAGTDTQYF. For the CDR3, the DNA is TGTGCCAGCAGCGGAGCGGGGGCGGGCACAGATACGCAGTATTTT.

The V and J genes are TRBV13 and TRBJ2-2; D may be TRBD1 (6 bases). This CDR3 is 14 amino acids long. With 5 bases removed from V and 1 base from J, the gap between germline ends came to 8 bases. CDR1 is PRHDT, CDR2 FYEKMQ, per germline (reference sequence). This CDR3 is CASSRDKNTGELFF. Here the CDR3 DNA reads TGTGCCAGCAGCCGGGACAAGAACACCGGGGAGCTGTTTTTT. Full variable domain (remainder filled in from reference TRBV13 and TRBJ2-2): AAGVIQSPRHLIKEKRETATLKCYPIPRHDTVYWYQQGPGQDPQFLISFYEKMQSDKGSIPDRFSAQQFSDYHSELNMSSLELGDSALYFCASSRDKNTGELFFGEGSRLTVL.

The genes are TRBV24-1 and TRBJ1-5, with 8 bases matching TRBD1. CDR1 is KGHDR, CDR2 SFDVKD, per germline. The V gene end was trimmed by 4 bases and the J gene end by 5 bases; junction bases not matched to a gene: 3. This CDR3 is 14 amino acids long. This CDR3 reads CATSEPGQDQPQHF. CDR3 sequence (DNA): TGTGCCACCAGTGAACCGGGACAGGATCAGCCCCAGCATTTT.

The rearrangement joins TRBV5-6 to TRBJ2-5; TRBD2 aligns across 8 bases. Germline V CDR1 and CDR2: SGHDT, YYEEEE. The length of the CDR3 is 15 residues. J lost 2 bases, V lost 2 bases, and 5 bases had no gene match. The CDR3 is CASSFGSGVQETQYF. For the CDR3, the DNA is TGTGCCAGCAGCTTCGGTAGCGGGGTACAAGAGACCCAGTACTTC. Full variable domain (remainder filled in from reference TRBV5-6 and TRBJ2-5): DAGVTQSPTHLIKTRGQQVTLRCSPKSGHDTVSWYQQALGQGPQFIFQYYEEEERQRGNFPDRFSGHQFPNYSSELNVNALLLGDSALYLCASSFGSGVQETQYFGPGTRLLVL.

The chain links TRBV18 to TRBJ2-5; 9 positions agree with TRBD1. CDR1 and CDR2 (germline): KGHSH, LQKENI. This CDR3 region has 14 residues. V trimming: 4 bases; J trimming: 4 bases; junction bases outside the gene matches: 4. DNA of the CDR3: TGTGCCAGCTCACTAAGGACAGGGGCAGAGACCCAGTACTTC. It yields the protein CASSLRTGAETQYF.

CDR3 residues: CASSLIASGGADTQYF. The CDR3 nucleotides read TGCGCCAGCAGCTTGATAGCTAGCGGGGGGGCAGATACGCAGTATTTT. The V and J genes are TRBV5-1 and TRBJ2-3; 12 positions match TRBD2. With 1 base clipped from V and 4 bases from J, the junction kept 4 bases outside the gene matches. The CDR3 sequence is 16 residues long. Germline CDR1 SGHRS, CDR2 YFSETQ. Full variable domain (outside the CDR3, taken from reference TRBV5-1 and TRBJ2-3): KAGVTQTPRYLIKTRGQQVTLSCSPISGHRSVSWYQQTPGQGLQFLFEYFSETQRNKGNFPGRFSGRQFSNSRSEMNVSTLELGDSALYLCASSLIASGGADTQYFGPGTRLTVL.

This clone was recorded a few times. J is TRBJ2-7 and V is TRBV24-1; no clear D. There are 13 residues in the CDR3. CDR1 is KGHDR, CDR2 SFDVKD, per germline. Between the trimmed V and J ends, which lost 3 bases and 5 bases, there was a span of 10 bases. As DNA, the CDR3 is TGTGCCACCAGTGATACCAATTCGGACGAGCAGTACTTC. This translates into CATSDTNSDEQYF.

This clone appeared a few times. This chain uses TRBV5-1 with TRBJ2-3; weak D call: TRBD1 (5 bases). This CDR3 is 15 amino acids long. V gave up 2 bases and J gave up 2 bases, with 12 bases separating them. CDR1 is SGHRS, CDR2 YFSETQ, per germline. The CDR3 is CASSLSQGPTDTQYF. In nucleotides, the CDR3 is TGCGCCAGCAGCTTATCCCAGGGCCCCACAGATACGCAGTATTTT.

This clone was counted only a few times. This sequence joins TRBV5-1 and TRBJ2-3, with TRBD2 matching over 9 bases. Trimming took 5 bases from V and 1 from J; bases not matched to a gene: 5. There are 15 residues in the CDR3. Germline CDR1 reads SGHRS; CDR2 reads YFSETQ. The CDR3 is CASRRIAGGTDTQYF. CDR3 DNA: TGCGCCAGCAGACGCATAGCGGGGGGCACAGATACGCAGTATTTT.

This chain joins TRBV18 and TRBJ1-1; weak D call: TRBD1 (5 bases). The CDR3 spans 15 residues. The germline V and J ends were trimmed by 6 bases and 0 bases, with 14 bases remaining between them. Germline V lookup: CDR1 KGHSH, CDR2 LQKENI. Here the CDR3 reads CASSPFQGMNTEAFF. CDR3 DNA sequence: TGTGCCAGCTCTCCCTTTCAGGGCATGAACACTGAAGCTTTCTTT.

The chain couples TRBV7-6 to TRBJ2-3; the D gene is possibly TRBD2 (5 bases). Germline loops: CDR1 SGHVS, CDR2 FNYEAQ. This CDR3 comprises 19 residues. Trimming left V 0 bases short and J 0 bases short, with 19 bases between. The CDR3 spells CASSLAWTFGITSTDTQYF. The CDR3 DNA follows: TGTGCCAGCAGCTTAGCGTGGACGTTCGGGATCACTAGCACAGATACGCAGTATTTT. The entire variable domain, with the rest obtained from reference TRBV7-6 and TRBJ2-3, is as follows: GAGVSQSPRYKVTKRGQDVALRCDPISGHVSLYWYRQALGQGPEFLTYFNYEAQQDKSGLPNDRFSAERPEGSISTLTIQRTEQRDSAMYRCASSLAWTFGITSTDTQYFGPGTRLTVL.

V is TRBV6-5 and J is TRBJ1-5; the D gene is possibly TRBD1 (6 bases). The germline CDR1 and CDR2 sequences are MNHEY and SVGAGI. The V end was cut by 5 bases, the J end by 5 bases, with 13 bases between. There are 14 residues in the CDR3. DNA for the CDR3: TGTGCCAGCAGTATCGGACAGATGTATCAGCCCCAGCATTTT. This sequence encodes CASSIGQMYQPQHF.

A note on this clone: At one of its ends the junction is not consistent with the germline gene, which may arise from a read error. V and J are TRBV2 and TRBJ1-2; maybe TRBD1 (6 bases). The CDR3 loop spans 14 amino acids. Germline lookup yields CDR1 SNHLY and CDR2 FYNNEI. DNA for the CDR3: TGTGCCAGCAGTCGGGACAAGGGAGACTATCGCTACACCTTC. Protein sequence: CASSRDKGDYRYTF.

The V gene is TRBV12-5, the J gene TRBJ1-5; tentative D call: TRBD1 (6 bases). Trimming took 4 bases from V and 0 from J, leaving 13 bases between them. The germline CDR1 and CDR2 sequences are LGHNT and FRNRAP. This CDR3 region has 16 residues. In DNA form, the CDR3 reads TGTGCTAGTGGTTCCACAGGGTCCCTTAGCAATCAGCCCCAGCATTTT. Protein sequence: CASGSTGSLSNQPQHF.

This chain links TRBV5-1 with TRBJ2-3; 8 bases agree with TRBD2. Losses at the gene ends were 0 bases for V and 3 bases for J; bases not matched to a gene: 12. Germline V gene data show CDR1 as SGHRS and CDR2 as YFSETQ. The CDR3 sequence is 18 residues long. In DNA form, the CDR3 reads TGCGCCAGCAGCTTGGTTATAGCTAGCGGGCGTGAAACAGATACGCAGTATTTT. Its protein is CASSLVIASGRETDTQYF.

V and J are TRBV7-2 and TRBJ1-6; D unresolved. The CDR3 length is 13 residues. Germline V gives CDR1 SGHTA, CDR2 FQGNSA. V shed 1 base and J shed 10 bases, with 8 bases lying between them. In DNA, the CDR3 is TGTGCCAGCAGCTTAGACCCAGCGTCACCCCTCCACTTT. The encoded protein is CASSLDPASPLHF.

V usage is TRBV29-1 and J usage is TRBJ1-5; TRBD1 is a possible D gene (6 bases). This CDR3 comprises 14 residues. CDR1 SQVTM and CDR2 ANQGSEA come from the germline V gene. V lost 5 bases to trimming and J lost 7 bases, with 18 bases between them. CDR3 protein: CSVRGGSLNQPQHF. CDR3 coding DNA: TGCAGCGTTAGGGGGGGATCCCTTAACCAGCCCCAGCATTTT.